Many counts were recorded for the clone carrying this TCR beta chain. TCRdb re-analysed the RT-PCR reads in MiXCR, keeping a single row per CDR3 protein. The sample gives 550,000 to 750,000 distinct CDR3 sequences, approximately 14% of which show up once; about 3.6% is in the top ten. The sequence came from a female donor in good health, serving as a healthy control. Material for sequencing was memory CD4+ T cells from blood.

The CDR3 is CASSYSAGAYEQYF. The CDR3 DNA sequence: TGTGCCAGCAGTTACTCGGCGGGAGCCTACGAGCAGTACTTC. The V and J genes are TRBV6-2 or TRBV6-3 and TRBJ2-7, with 7 bases fitting TRBD2. CDR1 and CDR2 (germline): MNHEY, SVGEGT. V gave up 0 bases and J gave up 2 bases; unmatched junction bases: 1. The CDR3 length is 14 residues.